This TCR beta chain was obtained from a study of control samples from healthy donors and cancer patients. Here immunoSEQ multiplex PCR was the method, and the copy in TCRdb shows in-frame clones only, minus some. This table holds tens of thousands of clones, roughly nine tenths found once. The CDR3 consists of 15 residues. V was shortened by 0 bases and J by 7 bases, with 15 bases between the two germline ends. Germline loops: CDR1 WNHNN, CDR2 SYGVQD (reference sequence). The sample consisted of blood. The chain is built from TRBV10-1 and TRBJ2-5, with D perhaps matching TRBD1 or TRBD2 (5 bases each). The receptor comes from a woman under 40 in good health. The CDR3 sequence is CASSESWDGTGTQYF. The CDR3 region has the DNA TGCGCCAGCAGTGAGTCCTGGGATGGGACCGGGACCCAGTACTTC.